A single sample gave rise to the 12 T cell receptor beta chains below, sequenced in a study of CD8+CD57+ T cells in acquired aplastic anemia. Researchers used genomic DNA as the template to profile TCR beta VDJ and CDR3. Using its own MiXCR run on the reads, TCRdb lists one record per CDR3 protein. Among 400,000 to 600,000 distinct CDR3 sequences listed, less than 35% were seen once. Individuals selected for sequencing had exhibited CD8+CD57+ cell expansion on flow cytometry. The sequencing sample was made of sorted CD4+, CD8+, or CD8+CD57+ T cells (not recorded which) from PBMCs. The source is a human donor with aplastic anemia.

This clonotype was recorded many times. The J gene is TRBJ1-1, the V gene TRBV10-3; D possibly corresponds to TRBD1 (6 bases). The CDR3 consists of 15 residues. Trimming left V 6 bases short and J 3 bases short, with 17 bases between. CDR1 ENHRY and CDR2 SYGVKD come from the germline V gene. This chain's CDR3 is CAISERRPGDTEAFF. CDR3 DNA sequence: TGTGCCATCAGCGAGAGACGGCCAGGGGACACTGAAGCTTTCTTT.

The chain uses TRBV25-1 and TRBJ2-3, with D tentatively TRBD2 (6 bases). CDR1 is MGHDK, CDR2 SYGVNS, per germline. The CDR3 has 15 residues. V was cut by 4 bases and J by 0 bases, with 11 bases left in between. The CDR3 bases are TGTGCCAGCAGTGGTGGCGGGGTAAGCACAGATACGCAGTATTTT. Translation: CASSGGGVSTDTQYF.

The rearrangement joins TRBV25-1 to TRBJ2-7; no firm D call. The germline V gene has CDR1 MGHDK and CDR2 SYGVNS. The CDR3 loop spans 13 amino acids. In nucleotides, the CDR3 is TGTACCAACAGCGCGACGGCGACCTACGAGCAGTACTTC. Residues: CTNSATATYEQYF.

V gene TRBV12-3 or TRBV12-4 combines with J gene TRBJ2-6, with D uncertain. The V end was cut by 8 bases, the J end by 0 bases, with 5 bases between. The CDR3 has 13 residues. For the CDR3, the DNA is TGTGCCAGCCTTTCCTCTGGGGCCAACGTCCTGACTTTC. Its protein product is CASLSSGANVLTF.

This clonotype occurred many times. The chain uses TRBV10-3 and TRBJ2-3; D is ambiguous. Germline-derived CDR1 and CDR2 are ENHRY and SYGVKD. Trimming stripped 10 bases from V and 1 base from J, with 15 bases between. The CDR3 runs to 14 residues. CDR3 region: CATRPGYGTDTQYF. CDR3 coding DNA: TGTGCCACCAGACCCGGGTATGGCACAGATACGCAGTATTTT.

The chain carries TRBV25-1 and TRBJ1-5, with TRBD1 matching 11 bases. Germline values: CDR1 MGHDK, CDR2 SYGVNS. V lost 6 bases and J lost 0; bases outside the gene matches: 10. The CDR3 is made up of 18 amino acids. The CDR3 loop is CASSRRDRGTHSNQPQHF. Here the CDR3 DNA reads TGTGCCAGCAGCCGGCGGGACAGGGGGACTCATAGCAATCAGCCCCAGCATTTT.

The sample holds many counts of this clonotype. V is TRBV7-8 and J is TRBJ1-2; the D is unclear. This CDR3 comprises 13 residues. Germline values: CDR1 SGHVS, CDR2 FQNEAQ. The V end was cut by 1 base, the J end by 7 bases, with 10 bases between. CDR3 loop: CASSLGVSAGYTF. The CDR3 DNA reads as TGTGCCAGCAGCTTAGGGGTGTCTGCTGGCTACACCTTC.

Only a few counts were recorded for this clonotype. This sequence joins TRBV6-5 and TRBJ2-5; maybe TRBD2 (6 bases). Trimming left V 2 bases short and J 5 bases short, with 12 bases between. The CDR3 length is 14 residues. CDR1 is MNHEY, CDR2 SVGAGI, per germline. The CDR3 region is CASSYTRDSETQYF. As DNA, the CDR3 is TGTGCCAGCAGTTACACGCGGGACTCCGAGACCCAGTACTTC.

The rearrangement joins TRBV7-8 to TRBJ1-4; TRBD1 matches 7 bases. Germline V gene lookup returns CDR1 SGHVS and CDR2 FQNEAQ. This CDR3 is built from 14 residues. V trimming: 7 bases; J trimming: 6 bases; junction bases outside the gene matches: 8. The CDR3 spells CASTQTGTDEKLFF. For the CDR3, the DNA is TGTGCCAGCACCCAGACTGGGACAGATGAAAAACTGTTTTTT. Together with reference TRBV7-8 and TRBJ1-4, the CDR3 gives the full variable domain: GAGVSQSPRYKVAKRGQDVALRCDPISGHVSLFWYQQALGQGPEFLTYFQNEAQLDKSGLPSDRFFAERPEGSVSTLKIQRTQQEDSAVYLCASTQTGTDEKLFFGSGTQLSVL.

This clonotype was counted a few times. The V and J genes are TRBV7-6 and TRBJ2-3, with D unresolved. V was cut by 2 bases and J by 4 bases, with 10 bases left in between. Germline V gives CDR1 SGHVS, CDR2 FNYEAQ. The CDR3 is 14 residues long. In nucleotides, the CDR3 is TGTGCCAGCAGCTTACAAGGCGCGGCAGATACGCAGTATTTT. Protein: CASSLQGAADTQYF.

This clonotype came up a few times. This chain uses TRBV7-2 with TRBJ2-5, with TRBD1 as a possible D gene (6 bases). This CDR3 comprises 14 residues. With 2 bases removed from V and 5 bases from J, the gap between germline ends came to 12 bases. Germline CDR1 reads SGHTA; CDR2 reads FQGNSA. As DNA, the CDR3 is TGTGCCAGCAGCTTACCAGGGGTTCGGGAGACCCAGTACTTC. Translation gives CASSLPGVRETQYF.

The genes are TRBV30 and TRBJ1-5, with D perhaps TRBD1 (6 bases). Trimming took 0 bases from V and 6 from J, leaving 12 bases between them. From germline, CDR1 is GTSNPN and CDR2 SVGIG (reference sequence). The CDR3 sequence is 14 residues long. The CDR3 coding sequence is TGTGCCTGGAGTGTAGGGGGGAACCTTCAGCCCCAGCATTTT. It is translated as CAWSVGGNLQPQHF.